The 30 T cell receptor beta chains reported below all come from one sample, sequenced in a study of T-cell memory formation after mild COVID-19. TCRdb re-called the 5' RACE reads through MiXCR, storing one row per CDR3 protein. The sample holds around 150,000 distinct CDR3 sequences, 11% seen once. The sample was PBMCs or a T cell subset sorted from them (not recorded which). The receptors derive from a man aged 18 to 30 who had mild COVID-19 (a few samples of this study predate the infection). Cell type and time point are not known.

Only a few counts were recorded for this clonotype. The J gene is TRBJ1-6, the V gene TRBV2; D is undetermined. The CDR3 runs 11 residues. Trimming left V 1 base short and J 13 bases short, with 5 bases between. CDR1 is SNHLY and CDR2 is FYNNEI in the germline V gene. The CDR3 DNA is TGTGCCAGCAGTGAAGATCCCCCCCTCCACTTT. It yields the protein CASSEDPPLHF.

Here the CDR3 reads CASSLTGISETQYF. The CDR3 DNA is TGTGCCAGCAGCCTAACAGGGATTTCAGAGACCCAGTACTTC. This chain uses TRBV7-2 with TRBJ2-5; TRBD1 might be the D (6 bases). CDR3 length equals 14 residues. In germline, CDR1 is SGHTA, CDR2 FQGNSA. V lost 5 bases, J lost 4 bases, and 14 bases lay in between. Based on the CDR3 plus reference TRBV7-2 and TRBJ2-5, the full variable domain is GAGVSQSPSNKVTEKGKDVELRCDPISGHTALYWYRQSLGQGLEFLIYFQGNSAPDKSGLPSDRFSAERTGGSVSTLTIQRTQQEDSAVYLCASSLTGISETQYFGPGTRLLVL.

This sequence joins TRBV5-1 and TRBJ2-7; D remains unclear. V gave up 5 bases and J gave up 12 bases, with 27 bases separating them. Germline V gives CDR1 SGHRS, CDR2 YFSETQ. This CDR3 is built from 15 residues. The CDR3 DNA is TGCGCCAGCAGTTCCGGACCCGCCGGGCCTTCAACTTGGTACGTC. It translates to CASSSGPAGPSTWYV.

This clonotype came up a few times. The gene calls are TRBV4-2 and TRBJ2-5, with no clear D. V gave up 3 bases and J gave up 5 bases, with 10 bases separating them. CDR1 is LGHNA and CDR2 is YNFKEQ in the germline V gene. The length of the CDR3 is 13 residues. CDR3 nucleotide sequence: TGTGCCAGCAGCCAGCGTGACTTGGAGACCCAGTACTTC. Its translation is CASSQRDLETQYF.

The chain couples TRBV7-7 to TRBJ2-5; 8 bases match TRBD2. CDR1 is SSHAT, CDR2 FNYEAQ, per germline (reference sequence). Trimming at V came to 1 base and at J to 1 base, leaving 5 bases not matched to a gene. The CDR3 totals 16 residues. CDR3 residues: CASSLGAGGPQETQYF. CDR3 nucleotide sequence: TGTGCCAGCAGCTTAGGGGCGGGGGGCCCCCAAGAGACCCAGTACTTC.

In this sample, this clonotype turned up a few times. V and J are TRBV4-3 and TRBJ1-5; D might be TRBD1 (6 bases). Germline V gene sequence: CDR1 LGHNA, CDR2 YSLEER. The CDR3 contains 16 residues. V lost 6 bases and J lost 0, with 15 bases in between. The CDR3 sequence: CASSPDRLNSNQPQHF. For the CDR3, the DNA is TGCGCCAGCAGTCCGGACAGACTCAATAGCAATCAGCCCCAGCATTTT.

The rearrangement joins TRBV6-5 to TRBJ1-6; TRBD1 matches 8 bases. This CDR3 is built from 15 residues. CDR1 is MNHEY and CDR2 is SVGAGI in the germline V gene. J lost 9 bases, V lost 6 bases, and 10 bases had no gene match. CDR3 in DNA: TGTGCCAGCAGCCCTCCGACAGGGGAAGGTTCACCCCTCCACTTT. This codes for CASSPPTGEGSPLHF.

This chain uses TRBV10-3 with TRBJ2-7; 10 nucleotides line up with TRBD1. Trimming took 4 bases from V and 6 from J; bases not matched to a gene: 3. Per germline, CDR1 ENHRY and CDR2 SYGVKD. The CDR3 consists of 13 residues. The CDR3 DNA reads TGTGCCATCAGTGGGACAGGGGGATTCGAGCAGTACTTC. This encodes CAISGTGGFEQYF.

The V call is TRBV9, the J call TRBJ1-5; TRBD1 matches at 7 bases. CDR3 length: 16 residues. The V segment lost 4 bases and the J segment 2 bases; nucleotides outside the gene matches: 9. Germline CDR1 is SGDLS and CDR2 is YYNGEE. In nucleotides, the CDR3 is TGTGCCAGCAGCCCCCTTTGGACAGGACGCAATCAGCCCCAGCATTTT. Translated: CASSPLWTGRNQPQHF.

This clonotype was counted ten times or more. The chain joins TRBV7-2 to TRBJ2-7; D tentatively reads TRBD1 or TRBD2 (5 bases each). With 4 bases removed from V and 7 bases from J, the gap between germline ends came to 20 bases. Germline values: CDR1 SGHTA, CDR2 FQGNSA. The CDR3 has 15 residues. The CDR3 bases are TGTGCCAGCAGCTCCCCGCGCGACGGGGCCCGAGAGCAGTACTTC. This gives the protein CASSSPRDGAREQYF.

This clonotype occurred many times. The genes are TRBV29-1 and TRBJ2-2; D remains unclear. V lost 5 bases to trimming and J lost 2 bases, with 9 bases between them. Germline V gene data show CDR1 as SQVTM and CDR2 as ANQGSEA. CDR3 length equals 13 residues. The CDR3 DNA follows: TGCAGCGTTCAGACTCGCAACACCGGGGAGCTGTTTTTT. As protein: CSVQTRNTGELFF.

This clonotype has a count of ten or more. This sequence joins TRBV12-3 or TRBV12-4 and TRBJ2-2; D unclear. The CDR3 length is 15 residues. V shed 2 bases and J shed 0 bases, with 7 bases lying between them. The chain's CDR3 is CASSLHGPNTGELFF. The CDR3 DNA follows: TGTGCCAGCAGTTTACACGGACCGAACACCGGGGAGCTGTTTTTT.

This clonotype was counted at least ten times. The chain carries TRBV5-1 and TRBJ1-1; 7 bases align to TRBD1. The germline CDR1 and CDR2 sequences are SGHRS and YFSETQ. V gave up 1 base and J gave up 6 bases; unmatched junction bases: 3. This CDR3 spans 13 amino acids. This CDR3 reads CASSLSTGAEAFF. The CDR3 DNA sequence: TGCGCCAGCAGCTTGTCTACAGGGGCTGAAGCTTTCTTT.

This clonotype was seen only a few times. The rearrangement links TRBV6-5 to TRBJ1-1; 8 nucleotides match TRBD1. Unmatched junction bases numbered 4, after V lost 5 bases and J lost 2 bases. This CDR3 has 14 residues. Germline V gene lookup returns CDR1 MNHEY and CDR2 SVGAGI. CDR3 amino acids: CASSTDRVNTEAFF. DNA for the CDR3: TGTGCCAGCAGTACGGACAGGGTCAACACTGAAGCTTTCTTT.

This clonotype was observed a few times. The rearrangement links TRBV20-1 to TRBJ2-3, with D perhaps TRBD2 (5 bases). Germline V gene sequence: CDR1 DFQATT, CDR2 SNEGSKA (reference sequence). The CDR3 runs 13 residues. The chain's CDR3 is CRTAELFTDTQYF. In nucleotides, the CDR3 is TGCAGAACAGCGGAACTTTTCACAGATACGCAGTATTTT.

The chain joins TRBV7-3 to TRBJ2-1; D might be TRBD2 (7 bases). Deletions cut 1 base from V and 9 bases from J, with 10 bases between. The germline CDR1 and CDR2 sequences are SGHTA and FQGTGA. The CDR3 is 13 residues long. Here the CDR3 DNA reads TGTGCCAGCAGCTTAATGGGAGGGGGTGAGCAGTTCTTC. Its translation: CASSLMGGGEQFF.

This clonotype was observed a handful of times. The rearrangement links TRBV4-3 to TRBJ2-5; D not certain. Looked up from germline, CDR1 is LGHNA and CDR2 is YSLEER. Between the trimmed V and J ends, which lost 4 bases and 2 bases, there was a span of 11 bases. The CDR3 is 14 amino acids. CDR3 in DNA: TGCGCCAGCAGCCCCCGACTCAATCAAGAGACCCAGTACTTC. Translating it yields CASSPRLNQETQYF.

This clonotype was seen a few times. The V call is TRBV18, the J call TRBJ1-5; D gene ambiguous. The CDR3 has 14 residues. Germline lookup yields CDR1 KGHSH and CDR2 LQKENI. Trimming stripped 3 bases from V and 6 bases from J, with 12 bases between. CDR3 coding DNA: TGTGCCAGCTCACCCGGAGGGATCGGTCAGCCCCAGCATTTT. Residues: CASSPGGIGQPQHF.

This clonotype was found a few times. This chain connects TRBV20-1 to TRBJ2-5, with D possibly matching TRBD2 (7 bases). The CDR3 has 14 residues. The germline gives CDR1 DFQATT, CDR2 SNEGSKA (reference sequence). The V gene lost 3 bases and the J gene lost 7 bases, with 18 bases spanning the gap. Here the CDR3 reads CSASGTIGGGTQYF. CDR3 nucleotides: TGCAGTGCTAGCGGGACTATAGGGGGTGGGACCCAGTACTTC.

This clonotype was counted only a few times. The chain joins TRBV20-1 to TRBJ1-1, with D hard to call. Per the germline V gene, CDR1 is DFQATT and CDR2 is SNEGSKA (reference sequence). V was clipped by 2 bases and J by 9 bases, with 10 bases between them. This CDR3 is 11 amino acids long. The CDR3 bases are TGCAGTGCTAGAAATTTTGGCCAAGCTTTCTTT. Translated, it gives CSARNFGQAFF.

This clonotype has only a few counts. The J gene is TRBJ1-1, the V gene TRBV6-5; D is unclear. Looked up from germline, CDR1 is MNHEY and CDR2 is SVGAGI. CDR3 size: 15 residues. Trimming took 2 bases from V and 4 from J, leaving 14 bases between them. CDR3 nucleotide sequence: TGTGCCAGCAGTTACAGGAGTGGGGTGCCCACTGAAGCTTTCTTT. Its protein product is CASSYRSGVPTEAFF.

The chain uses TRBV20-1 and TRBJ2-3, with D perhaps given as TRBD1 or TRBD2 (5 bases each). V was cut by 7 bases and J by 2 bases, with 13 bases left in between. This CDR3 contains 13 residues. Germline loops: CDR1 DFQATT, CDR2 SNEGSKA (reference sequence). CDR3 loop: CSGKGGHTDTQYF. The CDR3 DNA is TGCAGTGGAAAAGGAGGACACACAGATACGCAGTATTTT.

The rearrangement links TRBV24-1 to TRBJ2-1; TRBD1 matches 9 bases. CDR3 length: 17 residues. Trimming at V came to 6 bases and at J to 8 bases, leaving 16 bases not matched to a gene. Germline V lookup: CDR1 KGHDR, CDR2 SFDVKD. This CDR3 is CATSIPGQGLGLDEQFF. The CDR3 DNA follows: TGTGCCACCAGTATCCCGGGACAGGGATTGGGTCTCGATGAGCAGTTCTTC.

This chain connects TRBV18 to TRBJ1-5; D gene ambiguous. The germline V and J ends were trimmed by 2 bases and 5 bases, with 7 bases remaining between them. The CDR3 sequence is 13 residues long. The germline V gene has CDR1 KGHSH and CDR2 LQKENI. The CDR3 bases are TGTGCCAGCTCACCATTGGCGGATCAGCCCCAGCATTTT. The encoded protein is CASSPLADQPQHF.

This clonotype was counted between two and nine times. V is TRBV18 and J is TRBJ2-3, with 7 bases matching TRBD2. The CDR3 sequence is 16 residues long. The V gene end was trimmed by 6 bases and the J gene end by 2 bases; junction bases not matched to a gene: 11. CDR1 and CDR2 (germline): KGHSH, LQKENI. The CDR3 sequence is CASSLLGGGPTDTQYF. CDR3 DNA sequence: TGTGCCAGCTCTCTTCTAGGCGGGGGTCCCACAGATACGCAGTATTTT.

This clonotype appeared a few times. The V gene is TRBV20-1, the J gene TRBJ2-5, with a possible D match to TRBD1 (7 bases). From germline, CDR1 is DFQATT and CDR2 SNEGSKA (reference sequence). The V end was cut by 6 bases, the J end by 5 bases, with 16 bases between. CDR3 length: 13 amino acids. CDR3 loop: CSAAEGARETQYF. CDR3 coding DNA: TGCAGTGCAGCGGAGGGGGCCAGGGAGACCCAGTACTTC.

This clonotype appeared a few times. The V and J genes are TRBV6-5 and TRBJ2-5; 11 nucleotides align to TRBD2. After removal of 5 bases from V and 5 bases from J, the junction contained 7 bases not matched to a gene. This CDR3 spans 15 amino acids. Germline CDR1 MNHEY, CDR2 SVGAGI. This CDR3 is CASSTRLAGQETQYF. CDR3 nucleotides: TGTGCCAGCAGTACCCGACTAGCGGGGCAGGAGACCCAGTACTTC.

This clonotype was seen only a few times. V usage is TRBV4-3 and J usage is TRBJ2-1; 7 bases are a match to TRBD1. The CDR3 loop spans 15 amino acids. V lost 0 bases and J lost 12; bases outside the gene matches: 11. Germline values: CDR1 LGHNA, CDR2 YSLEER. This chain's CDR3 is CASSQELTGPGGQFF. CDR3 in DNA: TGCGCCAGCAGCCAAGAGCTTACGGGCCCAGGGGGGCAGTTCTTC.

The chain is built from TRBV6-6 and TRBJ2-7; D not resolved. Germline CDR1 and CDR2: MNHNY and SVGAGI (reference sequence). V lost 6 bases and J 3 bases, leaving 12 bases between the germline ends. CDR3 length: 13 residues. The CDR3 bases are TGTGCCAGCAGCCCCGCGACTGACTACGAGCAGTACTTC. It yields the protein CASSPATDYEQYF.

The genes are TRBV9 and TRBJ2-7, with unresolved D. With 5 bases removed from V and 0 bases from J, the gap between germline ends came to 15 bases. Germline V lookup: CDR1 SGDLS, CDR2 YYNGEE. The CDR3 extends over 15 amino acids. CDR3 nucleotides: TGTGCCAGCAGGCGCTATGCTTTCGGCTCCTACGAGCAGTACGTC. Its protein is CASRRYAFGSYEQYV.